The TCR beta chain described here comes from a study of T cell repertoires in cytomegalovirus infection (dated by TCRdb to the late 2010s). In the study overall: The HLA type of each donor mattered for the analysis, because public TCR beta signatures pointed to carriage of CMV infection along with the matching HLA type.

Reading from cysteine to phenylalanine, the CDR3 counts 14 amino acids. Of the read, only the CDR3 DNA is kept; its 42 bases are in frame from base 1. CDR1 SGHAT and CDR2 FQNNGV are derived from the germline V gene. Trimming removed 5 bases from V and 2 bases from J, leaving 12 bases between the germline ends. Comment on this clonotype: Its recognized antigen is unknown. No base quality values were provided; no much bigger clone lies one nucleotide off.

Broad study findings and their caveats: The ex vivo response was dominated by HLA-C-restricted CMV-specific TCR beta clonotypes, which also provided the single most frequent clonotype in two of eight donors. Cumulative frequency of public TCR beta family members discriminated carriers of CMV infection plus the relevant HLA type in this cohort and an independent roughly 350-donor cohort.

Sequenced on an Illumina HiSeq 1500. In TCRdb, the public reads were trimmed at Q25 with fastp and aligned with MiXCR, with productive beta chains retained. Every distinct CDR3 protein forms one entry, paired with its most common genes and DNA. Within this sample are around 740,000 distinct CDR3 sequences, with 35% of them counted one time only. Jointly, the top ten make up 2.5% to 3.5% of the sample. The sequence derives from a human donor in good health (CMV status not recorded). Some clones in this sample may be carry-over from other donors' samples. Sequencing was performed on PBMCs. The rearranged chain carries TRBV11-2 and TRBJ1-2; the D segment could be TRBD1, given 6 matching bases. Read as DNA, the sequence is TGTGCCAGCAGCACAGGACAGTACAACTATGGCTACACCTTC. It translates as CASSTGQYNYGYTF.